This T cell receptor (beta chain) was obtained from a study of T cell responses to AZD1222 COVID-19 vaccine. General study findings and limits: Recipients of AZD1222 seropositive at baseline numbered only 6 or 7. The repertoires were collected only after the peak T cell response. Vaccine-associated CD4 TCRs ranged over spike, dominating at 160-218 and 743-854.

As regards this clone: Its antigen is not known. Germline and junction disagree at one end, which may indicate a read error.

The CDR3 spans 12 residues. Per the germline V gene, CDR1 is SNHLY and CDR2 is FYNNEI. Libraries were prepared by immunoSEQ multiplex PCR; TCRdb keeps only in-frame clonotypes and omits some of them. The sample includes about 85,000 clones, 70% to 90% of them seen just once. The sample here was peripheral blood, taken on day 0 of MenACWY control vaccination. The rearrangement uses TRBV2 and TRBJ1-5; TRBD1 matches 8 bases. This receptor was identified in an adult in good health. The CDR3 here is CASSFTRDRHLF. CDR3 DNA: TGTGCCAGCAGTTTCACCCGGGACAGGCATCTCTTT.